This note documents a single TCR beta chain sequence. Its specificity is unknown. This specimen comes from a study of cytomegalovirus exposure and HLA in healthy donors. Study results and limitations: According to the study, approximately 150 TCR beta chains were cytomegalovirus-associated.

The CDR3 sequence is 15 residues long. Trimming cost V 5 bases and J 3 bases; bases outside gene matches: 1. Germline CDR1 reads SNHLY; CDR2 reads FYNNEI. Repertoires were generated with immunoSEQ multiplex PCR, while TCRdb's copy carries only in-frame clones and drops some. The table lists hundreds of thousands of clones, 86% of them singletons. The sequence came from a woman aged 25 to 39 in good health and CMV-seropositive. What was sequenced was PBMCs. This sequence joins TRBV2 and TRBJ2-3; 14 bases fit TRBD2. CDR3 DNA: TGTGCCAGCAGTCGGACTAGCGGGAGGACAGATACGCAGTATTTT. Protein product: CASSRTSGRTDTQYF.